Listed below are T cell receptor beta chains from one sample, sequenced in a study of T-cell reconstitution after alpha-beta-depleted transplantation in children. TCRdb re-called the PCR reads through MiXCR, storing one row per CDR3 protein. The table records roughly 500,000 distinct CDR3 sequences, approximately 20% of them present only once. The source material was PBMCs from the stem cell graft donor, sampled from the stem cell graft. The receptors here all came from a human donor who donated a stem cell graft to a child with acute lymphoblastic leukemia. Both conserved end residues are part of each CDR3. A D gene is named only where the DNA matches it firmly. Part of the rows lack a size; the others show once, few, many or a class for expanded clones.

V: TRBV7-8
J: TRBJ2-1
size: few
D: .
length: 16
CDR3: CASSLRAGPGNNEQFF
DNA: TGTGCCAGCAGCTTAAGGGCGGGGCCGGGTAACAATGAGCAGTTCTTC

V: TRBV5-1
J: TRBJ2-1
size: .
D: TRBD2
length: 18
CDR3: CASSLAAQLAGVSNEQFF
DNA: TGCGCCAGCAGCTTGGCGGCCCAACTAGCGGGAGTCTCCAATGAGCAGTTCTTC

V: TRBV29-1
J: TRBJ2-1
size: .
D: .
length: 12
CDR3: CSVIGGQGEQFF
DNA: TGCAGCGTTATCGGGGGGCAGGGTGAGCAGTTCTTC

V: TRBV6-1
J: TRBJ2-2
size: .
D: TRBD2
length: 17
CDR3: CASSELPMSGTSGELFF
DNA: TGTGCCAGCAGTGAACTGCCTATGAGCGGGACTAGCGGGGAGCTGTTTTTT

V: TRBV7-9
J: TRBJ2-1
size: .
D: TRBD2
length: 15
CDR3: CASSFSGRRLNEQFF
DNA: TGTGCCAGCAGCTTTAGCGGGAGACGGTTGAATGAGCAGTTCTTC

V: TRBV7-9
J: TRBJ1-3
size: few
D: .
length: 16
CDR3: CASSPAGRSSGNTIYF
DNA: TGTGCCAGCAGCCCGGCGGGGCGGTCCTCTGGAAACACCATATATTTT

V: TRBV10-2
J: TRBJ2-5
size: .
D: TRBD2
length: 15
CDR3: CASALSGPKQETQYF
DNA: TGCGCCAGCGCTCTTAGCGGGCCCAAACAAGAGACCCAGTACTTC

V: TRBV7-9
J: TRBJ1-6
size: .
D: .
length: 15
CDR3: CASSPPGRDNSPLHF
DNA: TGTGCCAGCAGCCCACCGGGCAGAGATAATTCACCCCTCCACTTT

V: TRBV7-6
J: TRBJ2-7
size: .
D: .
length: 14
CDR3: CASSSRDSWYEQYF
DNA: TGTGCCAGCAGCTCCCGGGACTCCTGGTACGAGCAGTACTTC

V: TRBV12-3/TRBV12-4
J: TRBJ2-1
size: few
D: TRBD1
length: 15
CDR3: CASSLDRGRWNEQFF
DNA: TGTGCCAGCAGCCTCGACAGGGGGCGATGGAATGAGCAGTTCTTC

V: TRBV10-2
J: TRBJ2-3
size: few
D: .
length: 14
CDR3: CASSEPPLKESQYF
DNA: TGCGCCAGCAGTGAGCCCCCCTTGAAGGAGTCGCAGTATTTT

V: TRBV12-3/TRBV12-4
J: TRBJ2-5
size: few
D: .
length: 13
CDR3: CASSRGERETQYF
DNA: TGTGCCAGCAGTAGGGGGGAACGGGAGACCCAGTACTTC

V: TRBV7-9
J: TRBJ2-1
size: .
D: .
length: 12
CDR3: CASSWRDPEQFF
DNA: TGTGCCAGCAGCTGGAGGGATCCGGAGCAGTTCTTC

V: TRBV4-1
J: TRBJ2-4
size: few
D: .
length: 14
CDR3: CASSSRPGEDIQYF
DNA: TGCGCCAGCAGCTCCCGCCCCGGGGAAGACATTCAGTACTTC

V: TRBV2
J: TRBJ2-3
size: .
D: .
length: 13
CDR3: CASSEGGPGPLYF
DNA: TGTGCCAGCTCCGAGGGGGGACCTGGCCCCCTGTATTTT

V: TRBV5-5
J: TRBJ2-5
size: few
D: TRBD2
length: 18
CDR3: CASSLGGTSGGAGETQYF
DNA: TGTGCCAGCAGCTTGGGGGGGACTAGCGGAGGGGCAGGGGAGACCCAGTACTTC

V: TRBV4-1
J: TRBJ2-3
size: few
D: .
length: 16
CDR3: CASSLVSGTSTDTQYF
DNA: TGCGCCAGCAGTCTTGTTAGTGGGACTAGCACAGATACGCAGTATTTT

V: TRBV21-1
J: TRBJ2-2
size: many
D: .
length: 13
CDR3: CASSNRRAGELFF
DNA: TGTGCCAGCAGCAATCGGAGGGCCGGGGAGCTGTTTTTT

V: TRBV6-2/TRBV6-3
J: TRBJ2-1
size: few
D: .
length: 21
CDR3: CASSTAGGRMGGRRSYNEQFF
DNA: TGTGCCAGCAGTACGGCAGGGGGACGTATGGGCGGGAGACGCTCCTACAATGAGCAGTTCTTC

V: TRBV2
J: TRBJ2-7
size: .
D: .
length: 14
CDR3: CASSESGFRYEQYF
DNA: TGTGCCAGCAGTGAATCAGGGTTCCGCTACGAGCAGTACTTC

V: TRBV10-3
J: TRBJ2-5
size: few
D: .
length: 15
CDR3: CAISEGMLFGETQYF
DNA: TGTGCCATCAGTGAGGGCATGCTATTCGGGGAGACCCAGTACTTC

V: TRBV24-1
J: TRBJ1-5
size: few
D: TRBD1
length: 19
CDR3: CATSDLRDRAIYSNQPQHF
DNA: TGTGCCACCAGTGATTTGCGAGACAGGGCCATTTATAGCAATCAGCCCCAGCATTTT

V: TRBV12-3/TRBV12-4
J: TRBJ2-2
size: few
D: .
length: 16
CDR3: CASRPLGNLHTGELFF
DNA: TGTGCCAGCAGGCCTCTGGGGAACCTACACACCGGGGAGCTGTTTTTT

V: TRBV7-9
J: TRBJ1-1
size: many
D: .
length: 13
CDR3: CASSADGNTEAFF
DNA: TGTGCCAGCAGCGCCGACGGCAACACTGAAGCTTTCTTT

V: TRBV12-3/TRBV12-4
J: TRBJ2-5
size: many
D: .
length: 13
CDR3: CASSSDSGETQYF
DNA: TGTGCCAGCAGCTCTGATTCCGGGGAGACCCAGTACTTC

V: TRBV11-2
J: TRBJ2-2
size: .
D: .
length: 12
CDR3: CASSLAVGELFF
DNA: TGTGCCAGCAGCTTAGCGGTCGGGGAGCTGTTTTTT

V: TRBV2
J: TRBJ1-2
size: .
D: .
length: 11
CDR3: CASILTGTYTF
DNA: TGTGCCAGCATCCTAACAGGAACCTACACCTTC

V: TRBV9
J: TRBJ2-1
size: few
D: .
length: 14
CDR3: CASSVTGAINEQFF
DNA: TGTGCCAGCAGCGTAACGGGAGCCATCAATGAGCAGTTCTTC

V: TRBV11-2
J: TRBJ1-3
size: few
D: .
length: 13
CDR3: CASSGGIGNTIYF
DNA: TGTGCCAGCAGCGGCGGCATTGGAAACACCATATATTTT

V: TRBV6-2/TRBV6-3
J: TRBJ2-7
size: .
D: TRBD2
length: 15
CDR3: CASRRSGSTSYEQYF
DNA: TGTGCCAGCAGACGTAGCGGGAGCACGTCCTACGAGCAGTACTTC

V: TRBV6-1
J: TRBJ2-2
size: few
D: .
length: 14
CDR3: CASTPSSNTGELFF
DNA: TGTGCCAGCACCCCGTCCTCTAACACCGGGGAGCTGTTTTTT

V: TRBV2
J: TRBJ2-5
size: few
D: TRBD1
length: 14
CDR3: CASSGQGGQETQYF
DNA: TGTGCCAGCAGTGGACAGGGGGGCCAAGAGACCCAGTACTTC

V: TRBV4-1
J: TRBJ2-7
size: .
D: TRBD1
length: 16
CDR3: CASSQGEGATDYEQYF
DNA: TGCGCCAGCAGCCAAGGAGAGGGGGCCACTGACTACGAGCAGTACTTC

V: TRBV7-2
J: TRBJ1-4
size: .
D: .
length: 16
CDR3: CASSWGSGGPNEKLFF
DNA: TGTGCCAGCAGCTGGGGATCTGGGGGGCCAAATGAAAAACTGTTTTTT

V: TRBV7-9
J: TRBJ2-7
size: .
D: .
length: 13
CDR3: CASSLDPSYEQYF
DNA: TGTGCCAGCAGCTTAGATCCGTCCTACGAGCAGTACTTC

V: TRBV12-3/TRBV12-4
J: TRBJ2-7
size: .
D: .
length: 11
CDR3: CASSLGREEYF
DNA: TGTGCCAGCAGTTTAGGCAGAGAAGAGTACTTC

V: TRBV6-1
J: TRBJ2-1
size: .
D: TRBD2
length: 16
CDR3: CASSGGLAGAYNEQFF
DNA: TGTGCCAGCAGTGGGGGACTAGCGGGAGCGTACAATGAGCAGTTCTTC

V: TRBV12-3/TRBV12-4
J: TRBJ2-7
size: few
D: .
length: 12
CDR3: CASRRQVGEQYF
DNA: TGTGCCAGCAGGAGACAGGTGGGGGAGCAGTACTTC

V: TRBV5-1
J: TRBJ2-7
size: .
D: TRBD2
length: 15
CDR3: CASSRQRGEPYEQYF
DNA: TGCGCCAGCAGCCGCCAGCGGGGGGAACCCTACGAGCAGTACTTC

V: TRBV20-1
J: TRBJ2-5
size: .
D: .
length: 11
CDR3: CSAVHQETQYF
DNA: TGCAGTGCCGTACACCAAGAGACCCAGTACTTC

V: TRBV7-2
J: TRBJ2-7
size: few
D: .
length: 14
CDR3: CASSLALNAREQYF
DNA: TGTGCCAGCAGCTTAGCCCTAAACGCTCGGGAGCAGTACTTC

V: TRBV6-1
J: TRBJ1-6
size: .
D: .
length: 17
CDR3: CASSRRVLDGYNSPLHF
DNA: TGTGCCAGCAGTAGGAGGGTGTTGGACGGCTATAATTCACCCCTCCACTTT

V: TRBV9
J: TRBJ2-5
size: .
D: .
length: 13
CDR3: CASSVEGGETQYF
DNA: TGTGCCAGCAGCGTAGAGGGTGGAGAGACCCAGTACTTC

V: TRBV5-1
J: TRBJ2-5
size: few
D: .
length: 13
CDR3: CASSLDYRGTQYF
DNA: TGCGCCAGCAGCTTGGATTACCGTGGGACCCAGTACTTC

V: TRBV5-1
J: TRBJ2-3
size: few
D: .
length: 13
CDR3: CASSFDQTDTQYF
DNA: TGCGCCAGCAGCTTTGACCAAACAGATACGCAGTATTTT

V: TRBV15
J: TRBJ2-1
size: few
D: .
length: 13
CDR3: CATSGPPYNEQFF
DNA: TGTGCCACCAGCGGACCCCCTTACAATGAGCAGTTCTTC

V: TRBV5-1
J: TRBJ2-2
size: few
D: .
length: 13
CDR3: CASSKGRTGELFF
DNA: TGCGCCAGCAGCAAGGGTCGCACCGGGGAGCTGTTTTTT

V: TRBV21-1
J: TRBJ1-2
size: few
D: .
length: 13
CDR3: CASSKGGGRGYTF
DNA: TGTGCCAGCAGCAAAGGAGGGGGCCGAGGCTACACCTTC

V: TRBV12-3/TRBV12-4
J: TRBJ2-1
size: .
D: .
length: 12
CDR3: CASSLGLSAQFF
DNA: TGTGCCAGCAGTCTGGGACTTTCGGCGCAGTTCTTC

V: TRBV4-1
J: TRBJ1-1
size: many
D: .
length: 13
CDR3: CASSQDRNTEAFF
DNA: TGCGCCAGCAGCCAAGACAGGAACACTGAAGCTTTCTTT

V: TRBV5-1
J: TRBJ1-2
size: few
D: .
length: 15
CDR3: CASSLQVEANYGYTF
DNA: TGCGCCAGCAGCTTACAGGTGGAGGCTAACTATGGCTACACCTTC

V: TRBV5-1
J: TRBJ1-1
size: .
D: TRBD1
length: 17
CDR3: CASSLWDRGQLNTEAFF
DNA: TGCGCCAGCAGCTTGTGGGACAGGGGGCAGCTGAACACTGAAGCTTTCTTT

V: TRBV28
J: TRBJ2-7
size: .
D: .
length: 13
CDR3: CASRESAGNEQYF
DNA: TGTGCCAGCAGAGAGTCGGCGGGGAACGAGCAGTACTTC

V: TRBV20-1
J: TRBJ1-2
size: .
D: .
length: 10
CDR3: CSASFGGYTF
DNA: TGCAGTGCTAGTTTTGGAGGCTACACCTTC

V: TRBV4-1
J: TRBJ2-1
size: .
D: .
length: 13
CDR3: CASSQLGENEQFF
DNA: TGCGCCAGCAGCCAATTGGGGGAAAATGAGCAGTTCTTC

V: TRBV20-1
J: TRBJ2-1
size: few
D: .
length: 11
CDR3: CSGELYNEQFF
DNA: TGCAGTGGAGAGTTATACAATGAGCAGTTCTTC

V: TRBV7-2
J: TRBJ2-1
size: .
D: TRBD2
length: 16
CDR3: CASRDATSGSYNEQFF
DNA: TGTGCCAGCAGGGACGCAACTAGCGGCTCCTACAATGAGCAGTTCTTC